This T cell receptor beta chain was identified during a study of cytomegalovirus exposure and HLA in healthy donors. From germline, CDR1 is MNHNY and CDR2 SVGAGI (reference sequence). With 2 bases clipped from V and 7 bases from J, the junction kept 8 bases outside the gene matches. The CDR3 has 15 residues. Those who donated were healthy bone marrow donors. Researchers ran the PCR with 60 Vbeta and 13 Jbeta primers. Produced via immunoSEQ multiplex PCR; TCRdb's table is partial and in-frame only. This table has 85,000 to 90,000 clones, about three quarters appearing once. The sequencing input was PBMCs. J is TRBJ1-5 and V is TRBV6-6; 7 bases map to TRBD1. The TCR comes from a man younger than 45 in good health and CMV-seropositive. The CDR3 region is CASSYADRENQPQHF. CDR3 sequence (DNA): TGTGCCAGCAGTTACGCCGACAGGGAGAACCAGCCCCAGCATTTT.